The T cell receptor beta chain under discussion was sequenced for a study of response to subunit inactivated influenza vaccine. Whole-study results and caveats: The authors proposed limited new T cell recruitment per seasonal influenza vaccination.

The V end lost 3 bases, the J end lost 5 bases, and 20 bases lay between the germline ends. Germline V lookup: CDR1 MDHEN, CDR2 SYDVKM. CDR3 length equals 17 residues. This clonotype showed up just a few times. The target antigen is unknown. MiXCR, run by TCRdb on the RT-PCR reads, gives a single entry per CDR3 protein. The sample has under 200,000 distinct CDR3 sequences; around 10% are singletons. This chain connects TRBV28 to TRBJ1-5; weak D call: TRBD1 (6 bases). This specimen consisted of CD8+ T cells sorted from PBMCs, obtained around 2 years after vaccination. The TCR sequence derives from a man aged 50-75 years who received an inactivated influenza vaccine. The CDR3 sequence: CASSFTTGLGLDQPQHF. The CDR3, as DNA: TGTGCCAGCAGTTTTACAACAGGGTTGGGCCTGGATCAGCCCCAGCATTTT.